These T cell receptor beta chains were read from a single sample in a study of PD-1 blockade in classical Hodgkin lymphoma. Generated by immunoSEQ multiplex PCR, the TCRdb table keeps only in-frame clones and is missing some. Here the sample spans about 4,200 clones, about three fifths being singletons. The specimen comprised peripheral blood mononuclear cells (PBMCs), sampled before the second cycle of nivolumab. The origin of the receptors is a human donor with classical Hodgkin lymphoma. Each CDR3 is given with its conserved first and last residue. The D gene is left open where the match is weak. The size entry is marked missing in some rows and otherwise reads once, few, many or a size class.

V gene	D gene	clone size	J gene	CDR3 protein	CDR3 DNA
TRBV7-9	.	.	TRBJ2-7	CASTHRGPGGKIEQYF	TGTGCCAGCACCCACAGGGGTCCCGGGGGCAAAATCGAGCAGTACTTC
TRBV4-3	.	once	TRBJ2-5	CASSPGYSGWSETQYF	TGCGCCAGCAGCCCCGGATATAGTGGTTGGTCGGAGACCCAGTACTTC
TRBV15	.	.	TRBJ1-2	CATSSLSSFHYGYTF	TGTGCCACCAGCAGTTTGAGCTCATTTCATTATGGCTACACCTTC
TRBV30	.	once	TRBJ2-7	CAWSEGRNEQYF	TGTGCCTGGAGTGAGGGAAGGAACGAGCAGTACTTC
TRBV9	.	.	TRBJ2-1	CASSVGWTYYNEQFF	TGTGCCAGCAGCGTAGGTTGGACTTACTACAATGAGCAGTTCTTC
TRBV25-1	.	few	TRBJ1-2	CASRGLEYGYTF	TGTGCCAGCAGGGGTCTAGAGTATGGCTACACCTTC
TRBV12-5	.	.	TRBJ2-7	CASGGGILLYF	TGTGCTAGTGGGGGGGGAATTTTGTTGTACTTC
TRBV9	.	.	TRBJ1-2	CASSVSPTGPAYGYTF	TGTGCCAGCAGCGTAAGCCCCACAGGGCCGGCCTATGGCTACACCTTC
TRBV27	TRBD1	once	TRBJ1-6	CASSLSPRGTDSPLHF	TGTGCCAGCAGTTTATCCCCCAGGGGGACGGATTCACCCCTCCACTTT
TRBV4-2	.	.	TRBJ2-3	CASSQDRRTDTQYF	TGTGCCAGCAGCCAAGACAGGCGTACAGATACGCAGTATTTT
TRBV11-2	.	few	TRBJ2-1	CASSLDMRDEQFF	TGTGCCAGCAGCTTAGATATGAGAGATGAGCAGTTCTTC
TRBV4-1	.	large	TRBJ1-6	CASSRLPGWNSPLHF	TGCGCCAGCAGCCGCCTTCCGGGGTGGAATTCACCCCTCCACTTT
TRBV7-2	TRBD2	.	TRBJ2-7	CASSLDPLANEQYF	TGTGCCAGCAGCTTAGACCCACTAGCGAACGAGCAGTACTTC
TRBV10-1	.	.	TRBJ1-1	CASSPRDGNTEAFF	TGCGCCAGCAGCCCCCGAGATGGGAACACTGAAGCTTTCTTT
TRBV27	.	.	TRBJ2-1	CASNWKTLRSSYNEQFF	TGTGCCAGCAATTGGAAAACACTAAGGAGCTCCTACAATGAGCAGTTCTTC
TRBV30	.	once	TRBJ2-1	CAWRAYNEQFF	TGTGCCTGGAGGGCCTACAATGAGCAGTTCTTC
TRBV4-2	.	.	TRBJ2-2	CASSQDFGAERNTGELFF	TGTGCCAGCAGCCAAGATTTCGGAGCGGAGAGGAACACCGGGGAGCTGTTTTTT
TRBV6-1	.	.	TRBJ2-5	CASSPGAGRETQYF	TGTGCCAGCAGCCCGGGGGCGGGAAGGGAGACCCAGTACTTC
TRBV5-4	.	.	TRBJ2-5	CASSFIGTQETQYF	TGTGCCAGCAGCTTTATAGGGACCCAAGAGACCCAGTACTTC
TRBV2	.	.	TRBJ1-5	CASRVQGFQPQHF	TGTGCCAGCAGAGTACAGGGATTCCAGCCCCAGCATTTT
TRBV14	.	.	TRBJ2-3	CASSHRRTDTQYF	TGTGCCAGCAGCCATAGGCGCACAGATACGCAGTATTTT
TRBV28	.	.	TRBJ2-7	CASSLRASPHEQYF	TGTGCCAGCAGTTTAAGGGCCTCTCCCCACGAGCAGTACTTC
TRBV5-1	.	.	TRBJ1-2	CASSQTGNYGYTF	TGCGCCAGCAGTCAAACAGGGAACTATGGCTACACCTTC
TRBV19	TRBD2	few	TRBJ2-1	CASSTPGLAGGRGKNEQFF	TGTGCCAGTAGTACTCCGGGACTAGCGGGAGGGCGAGGAAAAAATGAGCAGTTCTTC
TRBV30	.	.	TRBJ2-1	CARTIYNEQFF	TGTGCCAGGACGATCTACAATGAGCAGTTCTTC
TRBV7-9	TRBD1	.	TRBJ1-1	CASSRRQGGRRTEAFF	TGTGCCAGCAGCAGGAGGCAGGGGGGTAGAAGAACTGAAGCTTTCTTT
TRBV4-1	.	.	TRBJ2-7	CASSQDQRGRGYEQYF	TGCGCCAGCAGCCAAGATCAACGGGGAAGGGGGTACGAGCAGTACTTC
TRBV7-2	.	.	TRBJ1-3	CASSPWSVPGNTIYF	TGTGCCAGCAGCCCCTGGTCCGTTCCGGGAAACACCATATATTTT
TRBV7-9	.	once	TRBJ2-2	CASTLSGTNTGELFF	TGTGCCAGCACTCTTAGCGGAACGAACACCGGGGAGCTGTTTTTT
TRBV30	.	once	TRBJ1-5	CAWSAGAESNQPQHF	TGTGCCTGGTCGGCAGGGGCCGAGAGCAATCAGCCCCAGCATTTT
TRBV7-9	.	.	TRBJ1-1	CASSLKGFGAFF	TGTGCCAGCAGTCTAAAGGGCTTTGGAGCTTTCTTT
TRBV7-9	TRBD2	.	TRBJ2-7	CASSSWTSLHEQYF	TGTGCCAGCAGCTCCTGGACTAGCCTCCACGAGCAGTACTTC
TRBV19	TRBD1	medium-sized	TRBJ2-5	CASSIGRGRAETQYF	TGTGCCAGTAGTATTGGCAGGGGGCGCGCAGAGACCCAGTACTTC
TRBV12-5	TRBD1	.	TRBJ1-5	CAKKTGTGEVGNQPQHF	TGTGCTAAGAAAACCGGGACAGGGGAGGTAGGGAATCAGCCCCAGCATTTT
TRBV7-2	TRBD2	once	TRBJ2-3	CASSPIAGGRADTQYF	TGTGCCAGCAGCCCCATAGCGGGAGGTCGGGCAGATACGCAGTATTTT
TRBV4-2	TRBD2	few	TRBJ2-7	CASSQDLLAGPYTKQYF	TGTGCCAGCAGCCAAGACCTACTAGCGGGGCCCTACACGAAACAGTACTTC
TRBV9	.	.	TRBJ2-5	CASSVEGPETQYF	TGTGCCAGCAGCGTAGAGGGTCCAGAGACCCAGTACTTC
TRBV28	.	medium-sized	TRBJ1-2	CASSLGNYGYTF	TGTGCCAGCAGTTTGGGAAACTATGGCTACACCTTC
TRBV30	.	.	TRBJ1-5	CAWGWGAQPQHF	TGTGCCTGGGGGTGGGGGGCGCAGCCCCAGCATTTT
TRBV5-1	.	.	TRBJ2-7	CASSLFGDYEQYF	TGCGCCAGCAGCTTGTTTGGGGATTACGAGCAGTACTTC
TRBV9	.	.	TRBJ2-1	CASSVVAVSYNEQFF	TGTGCCAGCAGCGTTGTTGCAGTGTCCTACAATGAGCAGTTCTTC
TRBV5-1	TRBD1	.	TRBJ2-3	CASSWDRAWADTQYF	TGCGCCAGCAGTTGGGACAGGGCGTGGGCAGATACGCAGTATTTT
TRBV19	.	few	TRBJ2-3	CASSSRGSSTDTQYF	TGTGCCAGTAGTTCCCGGGGGTCCAGCACAGATACGCAGTATTTT
TRBV6-5	.	.	TRBJ2-5	CASSTSETQYF	TGTGCCAGCAGTACCTCGGAGACCCAGTACTTC
TRBV30	.	.	TRBJ2-1	CAWSANVNEQFF	TGTGCCTGGAGTGCGAATGTCAATGAGCAGTTCTTC
TRBV9	.	.	TRBJ2-3	CASSVVPSPTDTQYF	TGTGCCAGCAGCGTAGTGCCTTCCCCCACAGATACGCAGTATTTT
TRBV27	TRBD2	few	TRBJ2-1	CASSSLSSGSGNEQFF	TGTGCCAGCAGTTCTCTCTCTAGCGGGAGCGGCAATGAGCAGTTCTTC
TRBV7-6	.	.	TRBJ1-1	CASSPGGITEAFF	TGTGCCTCTTCCCCCGGCGGTATCACTGAAGCTTTCTTT
TRBV6-1	.	.	TRBJ2-4	CASSQAELAKNIQYF	TGTGCCAGCAGCCAGGCAGAACTAGCCAAAAACATTCAGTACTTC
TRBV5-4	.	few	TRBJ2-5	CASSLRTGETQYF	TGTGCCAGCAGCTTGCGCACAGGAGAGACCCAGTACTTC
TRBV21-1	.	medium-sized	TRBJ2-7	CASSKLVPRHELTGLYEQYF	TGTGCCAGCAGCAAATTGGTCCCCCGGCATGAGCTGACAGGACTCTACGAGCAGTACTTC
TRBV29-1	.	few	TRBJ1-1	CSVPAGDTEAFF	TGCAGCGTTCCGGCTGGGGACACTGAAGCTTTCTTT
TRBV7-2	.	.	TRBJ2-3	CASSKLAPGFTDTQYF	TGTGCCAGCAGCAAACTAGCCCCCGGGTTCACAGATACGCAGTATTTT